A selection of T cell receptor beta chains follows, all from one sample in a study of CD8+CD57+ T cells in acquired aplastic anemia. TCRdb reprocessed the reads via MiXCR and lists one record per CDR3 protein. The sample lists approximately 220,000 distinct CDR3 sequences; 40% to 50% were seen once. The specimen sequenced was sorted CD4+, CD8+, or CD8+CD57+ T cells (not recorded which) from PBMCs. The receptors were gathered from a human donor with aplastic anemia. CDR3s leave out the opening cysteine and the closing phenylalanine or tryptophan.

j_gene	v_gene	CDR3aa
TRBJ2-7	TRBV6-5	ASSPTSSSIYEQY
TRBJ2-7	TRBV5-1	ASSSRGQGDYEQY
TRBJ1-2	TRBV24-1	ATSDFSGYT
TRBJ2-7	TRBV9	ASSVGDSYEQY
TRBJ2-1	TRBV10-2	ASSNRDRDYNEQF
TRBJ1-6	TRBV11-2	ASSLVPQVHSPLH
TRBJ2-7	TRBV2	ASSKGGVYEQY
TRBJ2-7	TRBV7-3	ASSKRRDMY
TRBJ2-7	TRBV4-2	ASSQQGGTGGYEQY
TRBJ1-4	TRBV9	ASSGGGSREKLF
TRBJ1-2	TRBV7-9	ASSLAPGQWNYGYT
TRBJ2-5	TRBV25-1	ASREYLGTNVQETQY
TRBJ2-3	TRBV9	ASSAGEQY
TRBJ1-1	TRBV20-1	SALRPMEAEAF
TRBJ1-1	TRBV11-3	ASSLDGREGNTEAF